The clone carrying this TCR beta chain occurred a few times. Its specificity is not known. Combining iRepertoire HTBI primers with Arm-PCR of CDR3 regions, the authors built TCR beta libraries. TCRdb re-called the multiplex PCR reads through MiXCR, storing one row per CDR3 protein. The top ten hold around 30% of the sample, which has a few hundred thousand distinct CDR3 sequences, roughly 25% seen once. This entry belongs to a study of regulatory T cells in long-lasting Graves disease. Stated time point: persistent/refractory GD, antithyroid drugs over 5 years with positive TRAb. The TCR library was made from RNA extracted from PBMCs. From an endocrinology department in Xi'an, China, came the patients. Study conclusions and caveats: Patients with persistent disease showed a bias toward TRBV28, TRBJ1-2 and TRBJ2-5. Comparison showed that persistent patients shared more public clonotypes (2,741) than new patients (approximately 870).

There are 11 residues in the CDR3. CDR1 and CDR2 (germline): SNHLY, FYNNEI. Trimming shortened V by 7 bases and J by 13 bases, and 14 bases separated the two germline ends. V usage is TRBV2 and J usage is TRBJ2-1; D gene uncertain. The sequencing used peripheral blood mononuclear cells (PBMCs), collected when the disease was refractory, from a patient treated with antithyroid drugs. The sequence came from a woman in her forties with Graves disease. The CDR3 DNA follows: TGTGCCAGCACCGAATATCTAGGACAGTTCTTC. Translating gives CASTEYLGQFF.